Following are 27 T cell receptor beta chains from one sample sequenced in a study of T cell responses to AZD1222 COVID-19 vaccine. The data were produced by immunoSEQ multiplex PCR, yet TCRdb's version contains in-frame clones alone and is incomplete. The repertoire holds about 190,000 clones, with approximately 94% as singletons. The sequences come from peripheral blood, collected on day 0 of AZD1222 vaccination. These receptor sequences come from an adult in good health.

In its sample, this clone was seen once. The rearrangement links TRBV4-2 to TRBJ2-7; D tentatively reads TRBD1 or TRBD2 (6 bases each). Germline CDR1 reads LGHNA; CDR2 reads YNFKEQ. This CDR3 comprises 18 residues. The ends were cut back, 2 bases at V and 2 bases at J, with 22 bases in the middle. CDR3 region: CASSQFWAVRDNTYEQYF. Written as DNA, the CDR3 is TGTGCCAGCAGCCAATTTTGGGCAGTGCGGGACAACACCTACGAGCAGTACTTC.

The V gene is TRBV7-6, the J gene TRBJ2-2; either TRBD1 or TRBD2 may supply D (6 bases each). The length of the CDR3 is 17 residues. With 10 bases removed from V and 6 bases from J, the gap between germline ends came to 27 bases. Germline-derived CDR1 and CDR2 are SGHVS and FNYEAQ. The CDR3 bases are TGTGCCACCACTCCGGGGGCTCAGCTAGCGCCATCCGGGGAGCTGTTTTTT. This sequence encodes CATTPGAQLAPSGELFF.

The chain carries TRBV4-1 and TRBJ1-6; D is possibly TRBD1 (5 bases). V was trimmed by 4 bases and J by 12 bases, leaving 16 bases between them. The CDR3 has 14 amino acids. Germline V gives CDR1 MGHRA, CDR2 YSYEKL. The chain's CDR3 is CASSPIGTGVPLHF. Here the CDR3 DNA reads TGCGCCAGCAGCCCCATCGGGACCGGCGTACCCCTCCACTTT.

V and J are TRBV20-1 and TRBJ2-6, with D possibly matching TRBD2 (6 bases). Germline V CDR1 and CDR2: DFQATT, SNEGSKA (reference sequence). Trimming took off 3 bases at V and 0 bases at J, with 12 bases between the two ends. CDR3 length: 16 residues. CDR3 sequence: CSASVGTFSGANVLTF. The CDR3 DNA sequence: TGCAGTGCTAGTGTGGGGACTTTCTCTGGGGCCAACGTCCTGACTTTC.

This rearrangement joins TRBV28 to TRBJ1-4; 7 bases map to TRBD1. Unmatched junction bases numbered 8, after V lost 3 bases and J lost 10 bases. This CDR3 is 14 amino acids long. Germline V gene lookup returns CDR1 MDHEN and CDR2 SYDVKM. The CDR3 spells CASSLPDRVAKLFF. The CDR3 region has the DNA TGTGCCAGCAGTTTGCCCGACAGGGTCGCAAAACTGTTTTTT.

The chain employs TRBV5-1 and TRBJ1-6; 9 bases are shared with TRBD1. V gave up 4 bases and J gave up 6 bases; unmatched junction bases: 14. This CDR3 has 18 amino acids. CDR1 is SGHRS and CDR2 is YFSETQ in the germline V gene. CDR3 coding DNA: TGCGCCAGCAGCCGTCCCGGGACAGGGAGAGGGGCTAATTCACCCCTCCACTTT. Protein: CASSRPGTGRGANSPLHF.

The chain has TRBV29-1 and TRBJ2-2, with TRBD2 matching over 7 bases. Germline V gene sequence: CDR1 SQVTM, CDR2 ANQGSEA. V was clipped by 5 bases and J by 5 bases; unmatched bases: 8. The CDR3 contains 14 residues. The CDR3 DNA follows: TGCAGCGTTCCGGCGGGAGTGTTGACCGGGGAGCTGTTTTTT. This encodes CSVPAGVLTGELFF.

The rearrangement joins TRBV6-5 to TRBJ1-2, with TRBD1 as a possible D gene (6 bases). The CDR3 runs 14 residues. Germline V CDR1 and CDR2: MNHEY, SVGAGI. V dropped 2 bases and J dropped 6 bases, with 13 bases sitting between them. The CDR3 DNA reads TGTGCCAGCAGTTACCACAGGGAGGGCGATGGCTACACCTTC. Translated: CASSYHREGDGYTF.

The CDR3 nucleotides are TGTGCCAGCATACTCCTTAGGTACGTGAACACTGAAGCTTTCTTT. It translates to CASILLRYVNTEAFF. The chain is built from TRBV6-5 and TRBJ1-1; D ambiguous. V shed 7 bases and J shed 0 bases, with 15 bases lying between them. Germline loops: CDR1 MNHEY, CDR2 SVGAGI. The length of the CDR3 is 15 residues.

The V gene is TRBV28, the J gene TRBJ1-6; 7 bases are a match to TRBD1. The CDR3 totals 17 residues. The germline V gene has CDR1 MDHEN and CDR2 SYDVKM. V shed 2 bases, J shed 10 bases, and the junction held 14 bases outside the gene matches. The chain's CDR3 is CASSLNRGIRHESPLHF. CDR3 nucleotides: TGTGCCAGCAGTTTAAACAGGGGAATTCGACATGAGTCACCCCTCCACTTT.

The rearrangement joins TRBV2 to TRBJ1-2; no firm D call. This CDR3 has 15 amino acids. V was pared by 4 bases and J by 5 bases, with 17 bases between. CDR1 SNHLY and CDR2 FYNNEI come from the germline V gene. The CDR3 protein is CASSASSTARYGYTF. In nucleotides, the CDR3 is TGTGCCAGCAGTGCTAGCTCTACCGCAAGGTATGGCTACACCTTC.

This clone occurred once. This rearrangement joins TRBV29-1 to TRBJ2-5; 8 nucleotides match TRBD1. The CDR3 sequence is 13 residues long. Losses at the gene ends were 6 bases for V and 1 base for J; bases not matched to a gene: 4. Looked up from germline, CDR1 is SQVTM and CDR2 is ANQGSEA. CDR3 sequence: CSVGQGIQETQYF. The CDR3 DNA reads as TGCAGCGTCGGACAGGGCATCCAAGAGACCCAGTACTTC.

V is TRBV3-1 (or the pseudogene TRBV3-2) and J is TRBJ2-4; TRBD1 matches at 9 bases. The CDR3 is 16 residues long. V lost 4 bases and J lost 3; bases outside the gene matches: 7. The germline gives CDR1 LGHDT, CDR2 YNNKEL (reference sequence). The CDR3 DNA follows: TGTGCCAGCAGCCTCGGGACAGGGCGTCTCAAAAACATTCAGTACTTC. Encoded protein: CASSLGTGRLKNIQYF.

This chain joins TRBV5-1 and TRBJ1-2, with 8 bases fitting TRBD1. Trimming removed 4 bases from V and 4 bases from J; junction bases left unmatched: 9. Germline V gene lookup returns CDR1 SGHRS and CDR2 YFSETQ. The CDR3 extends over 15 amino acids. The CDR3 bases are TGCGCCAGCAGCAAAGGACAGGGAAATTTCTATGGCTACACCTTC. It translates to CASSKGQGNFYGYTF.

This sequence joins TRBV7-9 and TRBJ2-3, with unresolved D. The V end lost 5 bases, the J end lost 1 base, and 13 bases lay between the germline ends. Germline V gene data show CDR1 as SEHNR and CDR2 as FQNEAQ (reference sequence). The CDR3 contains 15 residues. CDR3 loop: CASSPGPSRTDTQYF. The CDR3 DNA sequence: TGTGCCAGCAGCCCGGGCCCTTCCCGCACAGATACGCAGTATTTT.

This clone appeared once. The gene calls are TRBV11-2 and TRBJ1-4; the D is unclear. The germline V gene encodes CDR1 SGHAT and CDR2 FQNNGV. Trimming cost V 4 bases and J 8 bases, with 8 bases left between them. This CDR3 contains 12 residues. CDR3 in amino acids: CASSSTGEKLFF. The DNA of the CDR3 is TGTGCCAGCAGCTCCACGGGGGAAAAACTGTTTTTT.

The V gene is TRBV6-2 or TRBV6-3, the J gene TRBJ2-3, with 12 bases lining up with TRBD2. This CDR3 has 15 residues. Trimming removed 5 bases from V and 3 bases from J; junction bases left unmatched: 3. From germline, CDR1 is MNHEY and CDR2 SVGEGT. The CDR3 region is CASSVTSGRTDTQYF. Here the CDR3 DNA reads TGTGCCAGCAGTGTGACTAGCGGGAGAACAGATACGCAGTATTTT.

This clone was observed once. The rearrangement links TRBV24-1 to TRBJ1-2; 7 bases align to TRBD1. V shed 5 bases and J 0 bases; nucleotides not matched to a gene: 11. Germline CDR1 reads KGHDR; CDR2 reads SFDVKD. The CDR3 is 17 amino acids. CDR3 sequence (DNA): TGTGCCACCAGTGCCAAACAGGGGTGGTTTACTAACTATGGCTACACCTTC. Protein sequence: CATSAKQGWFTNYGYTF.

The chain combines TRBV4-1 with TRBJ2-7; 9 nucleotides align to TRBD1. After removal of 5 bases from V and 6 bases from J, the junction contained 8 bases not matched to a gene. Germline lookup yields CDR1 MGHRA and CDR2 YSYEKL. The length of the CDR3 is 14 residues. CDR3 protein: CASSRIQGAGEQYF. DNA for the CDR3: TGCGCCAGCAGCAGGATACAGGGGGCGGGCGAGCAGTACTTC.

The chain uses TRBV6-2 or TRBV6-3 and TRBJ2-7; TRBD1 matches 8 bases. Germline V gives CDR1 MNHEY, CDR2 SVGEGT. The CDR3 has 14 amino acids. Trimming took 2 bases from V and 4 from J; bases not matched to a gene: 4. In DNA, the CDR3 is TGTGCCAGCAGTTACGCCAGGGGGCCGTACGAGCAGTACTTC. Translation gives CASSYARGPYEQYF.

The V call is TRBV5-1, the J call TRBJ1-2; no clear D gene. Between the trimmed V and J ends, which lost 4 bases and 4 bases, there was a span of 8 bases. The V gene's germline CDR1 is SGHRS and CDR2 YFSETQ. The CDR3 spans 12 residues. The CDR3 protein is CASSPDIYGYTF. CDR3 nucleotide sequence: TGCGCCAGCAGCCCAGACATCTATGGCTACACCTTC.

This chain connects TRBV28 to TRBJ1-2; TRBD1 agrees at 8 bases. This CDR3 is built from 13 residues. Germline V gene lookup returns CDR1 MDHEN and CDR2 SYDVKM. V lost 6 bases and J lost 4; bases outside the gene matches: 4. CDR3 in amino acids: CASRTGQAYGYTF. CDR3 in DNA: TGTGCCAGCAGGACGGGACAGGCCTATGGCTACACCTTC.

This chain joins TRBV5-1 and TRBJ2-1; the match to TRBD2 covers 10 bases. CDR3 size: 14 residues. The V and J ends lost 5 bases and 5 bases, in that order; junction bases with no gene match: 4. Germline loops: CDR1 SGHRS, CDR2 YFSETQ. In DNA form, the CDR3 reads TGCGCCAGCAGAAGCGGGAGGGTCGACAATGAGCAGTTCTTC. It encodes CASRSGRVDNEQFF.

DNA for the CDR3: TGCGCCAGCAGCCAGGTAGTAGCGGGGAGCGCCTACAATGAGCAGTTCTTC. It codes for CASSQVVAGSAYNEQFF. The rearrangement links TRBV4-3 to TRBJ2-1, with 8 bases lining up with TRBD2. The ends lost 3 bases at V and 2 bases at J; junction bases unmatched: 9. Per germline, CDR1 LGHNA and CDR2 YSLEER. The CDR3 spans 17 residues.

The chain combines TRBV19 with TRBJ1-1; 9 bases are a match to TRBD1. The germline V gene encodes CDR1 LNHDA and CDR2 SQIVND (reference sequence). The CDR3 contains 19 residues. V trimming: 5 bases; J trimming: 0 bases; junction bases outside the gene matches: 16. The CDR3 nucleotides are TGTGCCAGTAGTTATCTAACCGTACGGACAGGGGCGATGAACACTGAAGCTTTCTTT. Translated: CASSYLTVRTGAMNTEAFF.

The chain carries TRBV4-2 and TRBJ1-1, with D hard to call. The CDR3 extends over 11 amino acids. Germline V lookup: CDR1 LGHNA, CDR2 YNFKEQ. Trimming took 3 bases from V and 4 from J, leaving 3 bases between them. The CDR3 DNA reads TGTGCCAGCAGCCACCTCACTGAAGCTTTCTTT. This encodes CASSHLTEAFF.

CDR3 DNA: TGTGCCAGCAGTCCGCGGGTGGGGCACTATGGCTACACCTTC. Translated, it gives CASSPRVGHYGYTF. The V gene is TRBV28, the J gene TRBJ1-2; D might be TRBD1 (5 bases). Deletions cut 5 bases from V and 3 bases from J, with 13 bases between. Germline CDR1 and CDR2: MDHEN and SYDVKM. The CDR3 loop spans 14 amino acids.